The clone carrying this TCR beta chain was observed a few times. What it binds is not known. The entry originates in a study of vaccination and CD4 T cells after COVID-19. The treatment here: approximately nine-day PBMC culture with coronavirus spike peptide pools or control peptides (ViraFEST assay). Investigators obtained the unexposed donor's CD4+ T cells before the COVID-19 pandemic (2011-2018). Sequencing of the DNA from cultured CD4+ T cells was carried out with the Oncomine TCR Beta short-read assay. MiXCR, run by TCRdb on the PCR reads, gives a single entry per CDR3 protein. Among a few thousand distinct CDR3 sequences listed, around 40% were seen once. The CDR3 has 14 amino acids. V gave up 4 bases and J gave up 4 bases, with 13 bases separating them. Germline values: CDR1 DFQATT, CDR2 SNEGSKA (reference sequence).

Sequencing was done on a sample of CD4+ T cells from blood, cultured in vitro. V gene TRBV20-1 combines with J gene TRBJ2-2; TRBD2 might be the D (5 bases). This receptor was identified in a human donor in good health. The CDR3 loop is CSAIRESGTGELFF. The CDR3, as DNA: TGCAGTGCTATAAGGGAGTCTGGCACCGGGGAGCTGTTTTTT.